The 12 T cell receptor beta chains below come from one sample, sequenced in a study of control samples from healthy donors and cancer patients. Sequenced by immunoSEQ multiplex PCR; TCRdb stores in-frame clones only, minus some. The sample lists fewer than 90,000 clones; 80% to 90% were seen once. The specimen was PBMCs. Receptor source: a woman aged 55-69 years with head and neck cancer.

The V and J genes are TRBV7-6 and TRBJ2-1, with a possible D match to TRBD2 (7 bases). The V end lost 1 base, the J end lost 9 bases, and 10 bases lay between the germline ends. This CDR3 comprises 13 residues. Per the germline V gene, CDR1 is SGHVS and CDR2 is FNYEAQ. The CDR3 region is CASSLEGGAEQFF. In nucleotides, the CDR3 is TGTGCCAGCAGCTTAGAGGGGGGGGCTGAGCAGTTCTTC.

This chain links TRBV2 with TRBJ2-3; D possibly matches TRBD1 or TRBD2 (5 bases each). Germline V gives CDR1 SNHLY, CDR2 FYNNEI. Trimming removed 0 bases from V and 6 bases from J, with 10 bases in between. The length of the CDR3 is 14 residues. CDR3 DNA: TGTGCCAGCAGTGAAGCTGGGGGTTGGGATACGCAGTATTTT. Translation gives CASSEAGGWDTQYF.

V and J are TRBV5-4 and TRBJ2-1; D not resolved. V was pared by 4 bases and J by 7 bases, with 12 bases between. CDR1 and CDR2 from the germline V gene are SGHNT and YYREEE (reference sequence). The CDR3 runs 13 residues. This CDR3 is CASSASRYNEQFF. CDR3 coding DNA: TGTGCCAGCAGCGCCAGCCGTTATAATGAGCAGTTCTTC.

The gene calls are TRBV15 and TRBJ2-7; D gene uncertain. Deletions cut 3 bases from V and 6 bases from J, with 18 bases between. The CDR3 runs 15 residues. Germline lookup yields CDR1 LNHNV and CDR2 YYDKDF (reference sequence). The CDR3 DNA is TGTGCCACCAGCAGTGGGCCCAGCGCTATGGGCGAGCAGTACTTC. Translation: CATSSGPSAMGEQYF.

The chain has TRBV19 and TRBJ2-3, with a possible D match to TRBD1 (6 bases). CDR3 size: 16 residues. Germline-derived CDR1 and CDR2 are LNHDA and SQIVND (reference sequence). The ends were cut back, 3 bases at V and 3 bases at J, with 16 bases in the middle. The CDR3 nucleotides read TGTGCCAGTAGTATCTTGCAGGGGCGTGGGACAGATACGCAGTATTTT. Residues: CASSILQGRGTDTQYF. The variable domain in full, completed from reference TRBV19 and TRBJ2-3, reads DGGITQSPKYLFRKEGQNVTLSCEQNLNHDAMYWYRQDPGQGLRLIYYSQIVNDFQKGDIAEGYSVSREKKESFPLTVTSAQKNPTAFYLCASSILQGRGTDTQYFGPGTRLTVL.

The chain joins TRBV19 to TRBJ2-2; D perhaps matches TRBD1 (5 bases). Trimming cost V 4 bases and J 4 bases, with 13 bases left between them. Germline V gene sequence: CDR1 LNHDA, CDR2 SQIVND (reference sequence). The CDR3 consists of 15 residues. The CDR3 DNA reads TGTGCCAGTAGTAGGTCAGGGCTAGGCACCGGGGAGCTGTTTTTT. Translation gives CASSRSGLGTGELFF.

This chain connects TRBV4-2 to TRBJ2-3; a possible D gene is TRBD1 (5 bases). Germline V gives CDR1 LGHNA, CDR2 YNFKEQ. This CDR3 spans 15 amino acids. The ends were cut back, 6 bases at V and 8 bases at J, with 21 bases in the middle. The CDR3, as DNA: TGTGCCAGCAGTAACGCTGCAGGGCTTATTAGTACGCAGTATTTT. The encoded protein is CASSNAAGLISTQYF.

The rearrangement links TRBV6-5 to TRBJ2-7; 8 bases match TRBD2. CDR1 MNHEY and CDR2 SVGAGI come from the germline V gene. The trim removed 6 bases at V and 4 bases at J, leaving 8 bases unmatched. There are 14 residues in the CDR3. This chain's CDR3 is CASSENGGGYEQYF. In DNA form, the CDR3 reads TGTGCCAGCAGCGAGAACGGGGGGGGATACGAGCAGTACTTC.

The chain couples TRBV7-2 to TRBJ1-2; the match to TRBD1 covers 9 bases. The length of the CDR3 is 14 residues. CDR1 and CDR2 from the germline V gene are SGHTA and FQGNSA. With V trimmed by 4 bases and J by 10 bases, 10 bases remained unmatched. The CDR3 spells CASSSGDRVTLYTF. The CDR3 DNA reads TGTGCCAGCAGCTCAGGGGACAGGGTAACCCTCTACACCTTC.

J is TRBJ2-1 and V is TRBV5-4; weak D call: TRBD1 (6 bases). The CDR3 totals 12 residues. Trimming removed 5 bases from V and 8 bases from J, with 11 bases in between. CDR1 is SGHNT, CDR2 YYREEE, per germline (reference sequence). The CDR3 region has the DNA TGTGCCAGCAGTCAACAGGGTGATGAGCAGTTCTTC. Translating gives CASSQQGDEQFF.

The rearrangement joins TRBV19 to TRBJ1-2; D unresolved. Trimming removed 2 bases from V and 1 base from J, with 5 bases in between. The CDR3 has 13 residues. Germline assignment: CDR1 LNHDA and CDR2 SQIVND (reference sequence). CDR3 in amino acids: CASSISDNYGYTF. The CDR3 DNA sequence: TGTGCCAGTAGTATATCGGATAACTATGGCTACACCTTC.

The V and J genes are TRBV2 and TRBJ2-7; no definite D call. This CDR3 is built from 13 residues. CDR1 and CDR2 (germline): SNHLY, FYNNEI. Trimming left V 6 bases short and J 3 bases short, with 12 bases between. The CDR3 loop is CASRLTANYEQYF. DNA for the CDR3: TGTGCCAGCAGACTAACAGCAAACTACGAGCAGTACTTC.